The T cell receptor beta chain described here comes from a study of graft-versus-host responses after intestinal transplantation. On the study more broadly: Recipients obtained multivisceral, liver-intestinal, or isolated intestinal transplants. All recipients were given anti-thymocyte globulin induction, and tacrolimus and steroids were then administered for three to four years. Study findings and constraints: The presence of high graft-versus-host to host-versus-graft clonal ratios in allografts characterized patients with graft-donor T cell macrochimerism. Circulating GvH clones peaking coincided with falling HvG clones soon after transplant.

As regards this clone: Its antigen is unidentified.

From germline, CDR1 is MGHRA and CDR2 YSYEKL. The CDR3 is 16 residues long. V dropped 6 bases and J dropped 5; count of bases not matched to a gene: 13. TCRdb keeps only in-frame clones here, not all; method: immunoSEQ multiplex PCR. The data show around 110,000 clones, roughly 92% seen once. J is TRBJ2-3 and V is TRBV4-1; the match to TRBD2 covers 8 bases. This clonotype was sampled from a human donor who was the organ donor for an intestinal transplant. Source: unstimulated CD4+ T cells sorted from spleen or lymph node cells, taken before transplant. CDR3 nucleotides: TGCGCCAGCAGTCCCGGACTAGCCGCTTATGGAGATACGCAGTATTTT. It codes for CASSPGLAAYGDTQYF.